These 18 T cell receptor beta chains came from one sample sequenced in a study of T cell responses to AZD1222 COVID-19 vaccine (TCRdb year 2021). The library came from the immunoSEQ multiplex PCR assay. TCRdb took this table from immuneACCESS and kept in-frame rearrangements with V and J called. Such tables lack part of the clones; where checked against another copy, unresolved V genes explain under half of the gap, and the rest is unexplained. This sample comprises some 160,000 clones, about nine tenths of them detected only once. Around 2.1% of the sample lies in the top ten. Per the publication, the time point label means: about 28 days (+/-7) after the second vaccine dose. Specimen: peripheral blood, collected 28 days after the second AZD1222 dose. The origin of the receptors is an adult who received the AZD1222 COVID-19 vaccine.

The rearrangement joins TRBV29-1 to TRBJ1-3; 7 nucleotides align to TRBD1. CDR1 and CDR2 from the germline V gene are SQVTM and ANQGSEA. This CDR3 region has 13 residues. V dropped 6 bases and J dropped 3; count of bases not matched to a gene: 5. The CDR3 DNA follows: TGCAGCGTCTTAGACAGGGTTGGAAACACCATATATTTT. Its translation: CSVLDRVGNTIYF.

The chain employs TRBV6-5 and TRBJ2-2, with 8 bases identical to TRBD2. The V segment lost 6 bases and the J segment 1 base; nucleotides outside the gene matches: 4. The CDR3 runs 15 residues. From germline, CDR1 is MNHEY and CDR2 SVGAGI. The CDR3 coding sequence is TGTGCCAGCAGCGACGCGGGGGGGAACACCGGGGAGCTGTTTTTT. It encodes CASSDAGGNTGELFF.

This chain connects TRBV7-9 to TRBJ1-5; 8 positions agree with TRBD1. The V segment lost 4 bases and the J segment 5 bases; nucleotides outside the gene matches: 4. Germline assignment: CDR1 SEHNR and CDR2 FQNEAQ (reference sequence). CDR3 length: 14 amino acids. DNA of the CDR3: TGTGCCAGCAGCTCACAGGGGGTGGATCAGCCCCAGCATTTT. Protein: CASSSQGVDQPQHF.

The chain carries TRBV4-2 and TRBJ1-4; 8 nucleotides line up with TRBD1. This CDR3 is 15 amino acids long. V was pared by 3 bases and J by 4 bases, with 4 bases of the junction left unmatched. CDR1 is LGHNA and CDR2 is YNFKEQ in the germline V gene. In DNA, the CDR3 is TGTGCCAGCAGCCAGACGGGACAGGTTAATGAAAAACTGTTTTTT. Translated: CASSQTGQVNEKLFF.

The chain links TRBV5-1 to TRBJ1-6, with TRBD1 matching 10 bases. The germline gives CDR1 SGHRS, CDR2 YFSETQ. With 5 bases clipped from V and 8 bases from J, the junction kept 4 bases outside the gene matches. The CDR3 contains 14 residues. The CDR3 region has the DNA TGCGCCAGCAGGCGGGACAGGGGAGATTCACCCCTCCACTTT. Residues: CASRRDRGDSPLHF. Full variable domain (rest looked up from reference TRBV5-1 and TRBJ1-6): KAGVTQTPRYLIKTRGQQVTLSCSPISGHRSVSWYQQTPGQGLQFLFEYFSETQRNKGNFPGRFSGRQFSNSRSEMNVSTLELGDSALYLCASRRDRGDSPLHFGNGTRLTVT.

The chain couples TRBV5-1 to TRBJ1-2; D is possibly TRBD1 (6 bases). The V end was cut by 2 bases, the J end by 5 bases, with 13 bases between. Germline loops: CDR1 SGHRS, CDR2 YFSETQ. The length of the CDR3 is 14 residues. This CDR3 is CASSFDRPLYGYTF. CDR3 nucleotide sequence: TGCGCCAGCAGCTTCGACAGGCCGCTTTATGGCTACACCTTC.

The V call is TRBV6-6, the J call TRBJ1-1; 10 nucleotides agree with TRBD1. V lost 6 bases, J lost 0 bases, and 7 bases stayed unmatched. Germline V gene lookup returns CDR1 MNHNY and CDR2 SVGAGI (reference sequence). The CDR3 consists of 16 residues. The CDR3 DNA reads TGTGCCAGCAGCCTGGGACAGGGGAACCTGAACACTGAAGCTTTCTTT. It codes for CASSLGQGNLNTEAFF.

The genes are TRBV12-3 or TRBV12-4 and TRBJ1-2, with D perhaps matching TRBD1 (6 bases). The CDR3 is 13 residues long. V lost 6 bases and J 7 bases, leaving 15 bases between the germline ends. CDR3 nucleotide sequence: TGTGCCAGCAGCCCAGGGGCTTCGAGTGGCTACACCTTC. This translates into CASSPGASSGYTF.

V usage is TRBV6-1 and J usage is TRBJ2-5; TRBD2 matches at 16 bases. The CDR3 covers 17 residues. Trimming at V came to 4 bases and at J to 5 bases, leaving 7 bases not matched to a gene. From germline, CDR1 is MNHNS and CDR2 SASEGT. The CDR3 spells CASSVGTSGGAFETQYF. DNA for the CDR3: TGTGCCAGCAGTGTTGGGACTAGCGGGGGGGCTTTTGAGACCCAGTACTTC.

The chain uses TRBV19 and TRBJ1-2; D is unclear. The CDR3 loop spans 12 amino acids. Trimming stripped 5 bases from V and 3 bases from J, with 7 bases between. CDR1 LNHDA and CDR2 SQIVND come from the germline V gene (reference sequence). CDR3 region: CASSVSDYGYTF. As DNA, the CDR3 is TGTGCCAGTAGTGTCTCAGACTATGGCTACACCTTC.

The chain joins TRBV5-1 to TRBJ2-3, with 7 bases matching TRBD2. The J segment lost 2 bases and the V segment lost 3 bases, leaving 6 bases of the junction unmatched. CDR3 length equals 15 residues. In germline, CDR1 is SGHRS, CDR2 YFSETQ. The CDR3 region is CASSSRTRLTDTQYF. In DNA, the CDR3 is TGCGCCAGCAGCTCCCGGACTAGACTCACAGATACGCAGTATTTT.

This chain joins TRBV18 and TRBJ2-7; D ambiguous. Germline V CDR1 and CDR2: KGHSH, LQKENI. The germline V and J ends were trimmed by 2 bases and 6 bases, with 11 bases remaining between them. This CDR3 contains 13 residues. The CDR3 here is CASSPSLVGEQYF. The CDR3 nucleotides read TGTGCCAGCTCACCATCTTTAGTTGGCGAGCAGTACTTC.

The rearrangement joins TRBV10-2 to TRBJ2-7, with 7 bases aligning to TRBD1. CDR1 is WSHSY and CDR2 is SAAADI in the germline V gene. The CDR3 sequence is 14 residues long. Unmatched junction bases numbered 8, after V lost 6 bases and J lost 3 bases. CDR3 sequence reads: CASRSLRDSYEQYF. The CDR3 DNA sequence: TGCGCCAGCAGAAGCCTACGGGACAGCTACGAGCAGTACTTC.

The chain is built from TRBV10-1 and TRBJ1-5; D gene uncertain. Germline assignment: CDR1 WNHNN and CDR2 SYGVQD (reference sequence). This CDR3 region has 19 residues. V lost 5 bases, J lost 0 bases, and 23 bases lay in between. CDR3 loop: CASSRSSPGPTYSNQPQHF. CDR3 nucleotides: TGCGCCAGCAGTCGCTCCTCCCCGGGCCCCACTTATAGCAATCAGCCCCAGCATTTT.

The genes are TRBV18 and TRBJ1-4; no reliable D call. The CDR3 consists of 16 residues. Deletions cut 3 bases from V and 8 bases from J, with 19 bases between. Germline CDR1 and CDR2: KGHSH and LQKENI. CDR3 nucleotide sequence: TGTGCCAGCTCACCGGAACAGCCCGGTATAGGCGAAAAACTGTTTTTT. Residues: CASSPEQPGIGEKLFF.

This clone has just one count. The genes are TRBV9 and TRBJ1-3; D ambiguous. Trimming took off 0 bases at V and 0 bases at J, with 10 bases between the two ends. The CDR3 extends over 16 amino acids. The germline V gene has CDR1 SGDLS and CDR2 YYNGEE. CDR3 sequence reads: CASSVEEMSSGNTIYF. CDR3 DNA sequence: TGTGCCAGCAGCGTAGAGGAGATGAGCTCTGGAAACACCATATATTTT.

The chain uses TRBV5-1 and TRBJ2-7; D may be TRBD1 or TRBD2 (5 bases each). Germline V gene data show CDR1 as SGHRS and CDR2 as YFSETQ. The length of the CDR3 is 15 residues. The germline V and J ends were trimmed by 4 bases and 1 base, with 15 bases remaining between them. CDR3 bases: TGCGCCAGCAGCGGGGACGGCGGCGGATCCTACGAGCAGTACTTC. Translated: CASSGDGGGSYEQYF.

CDR3 amino acids: CAWDPGQGETQYF. In DNA form, the CDR3 reads TGTGCCTGGGACCCGGGACAGGGAGAGACCCAGTACTTC. This chain uses TRBV30 with TRBJ2-5, with TRBD1 identical over 9 bases. CDR3 length: 13 amino acids. V was clipped by 5 bases and J by 4 bases; unmatched bases: 5. Germline CDR1 and CDR2: GTSNPN and SVGIG (reference sequence).